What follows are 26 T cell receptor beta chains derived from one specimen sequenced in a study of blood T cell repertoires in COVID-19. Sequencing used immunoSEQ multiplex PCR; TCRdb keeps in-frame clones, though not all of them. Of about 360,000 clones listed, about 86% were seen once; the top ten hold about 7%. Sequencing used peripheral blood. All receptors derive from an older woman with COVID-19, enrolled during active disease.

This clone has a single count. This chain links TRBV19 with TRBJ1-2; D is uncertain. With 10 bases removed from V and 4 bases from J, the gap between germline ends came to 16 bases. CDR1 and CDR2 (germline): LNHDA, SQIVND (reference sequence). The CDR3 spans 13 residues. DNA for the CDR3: TGTGCCACCCCCCGAGGACTAAGCTATGGCTACACCTTC. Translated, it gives CATPRGLSYGYTF.

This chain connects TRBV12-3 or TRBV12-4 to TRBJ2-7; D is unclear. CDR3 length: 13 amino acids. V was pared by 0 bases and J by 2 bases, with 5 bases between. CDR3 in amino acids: CASSLALPYEQYF. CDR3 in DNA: TGTGCCAGCAGTTTAGCCCTACCCTACGAGCAGTACTTC.

The CDR3 protein is CASSFLQGKNTEAFF. The CDR3, as DNA: TGTGCCAGCAGCTTTTTACAGGGGAAAAACACTGAAGCTTTCTTT. The chain employs TRBV7-9 and TRBJ1-1; 7 nucleotides match TRBD1. Germline CDR1 and CDR2: SEHNR and FQNEAQ (reference sequence). The trim removed 3 bases at V and 2 bases at J, leaving 6 bases unmatched. CDR3 length: 15 residues.

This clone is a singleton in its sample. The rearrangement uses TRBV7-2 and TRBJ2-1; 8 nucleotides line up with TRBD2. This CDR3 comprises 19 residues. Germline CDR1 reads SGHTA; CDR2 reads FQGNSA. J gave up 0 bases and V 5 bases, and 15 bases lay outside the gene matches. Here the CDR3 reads CASSHPRAGGVGSYNEQFF. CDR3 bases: TGTGCCAGCAGCCATCCGCGGGCGGGGGGTGTAGGCTCCTACAATGAGCAGTTCTTC.

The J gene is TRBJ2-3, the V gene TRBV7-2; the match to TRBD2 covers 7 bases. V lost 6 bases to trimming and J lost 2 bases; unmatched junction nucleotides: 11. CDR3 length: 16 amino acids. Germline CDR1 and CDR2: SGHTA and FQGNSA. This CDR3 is CASRGLKRGTTDTQYF. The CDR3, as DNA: TGTGCCAGCAGGGGCCTCAAGCGGGGCACCACAGATACGCAGTATTTT. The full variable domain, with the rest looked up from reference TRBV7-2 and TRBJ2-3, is GAGVSQSPSNKVTEKGKDVELRCDPISGHTALYWYRQSLGQGLEFLIYFQGNSAPDKSGLPSDRFSAERTGGSVSTLTIQRTQQEDSAVYLCASRGLKRGTTDTQYFGPGTRLTVL.

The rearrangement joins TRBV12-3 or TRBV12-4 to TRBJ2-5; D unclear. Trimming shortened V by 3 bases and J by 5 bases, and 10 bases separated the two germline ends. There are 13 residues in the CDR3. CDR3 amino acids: CASSFGRWETQYF. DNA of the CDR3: TGTGCCAGCAGTTTTGGCCGTTGGGAGACCCAGTACTTC.

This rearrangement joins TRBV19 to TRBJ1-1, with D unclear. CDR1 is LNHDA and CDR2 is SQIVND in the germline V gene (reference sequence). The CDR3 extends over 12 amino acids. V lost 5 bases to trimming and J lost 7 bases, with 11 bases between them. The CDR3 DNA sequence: TGTGCCAGTAGTCCGGACTGGGATGAAGCTTTCTTT. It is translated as CASSPDWDEAFF.

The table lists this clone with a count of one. The DNA of the CDR3 is TGTGCCTGGAGCGGCTCTGGAAACACCATATATTTT. Translation: CAWSGSGNTIYF. The chain carries TRBV30 and TRBJ1-3; D remains unclear. The V end lost 3 bases, the J end lost 0 bases, and 3 bases lay between the germline ends. Germline CDR1 GTSNPN, CDR2 SVGIG (reference sequence). The CDR3 runs 12 residues.

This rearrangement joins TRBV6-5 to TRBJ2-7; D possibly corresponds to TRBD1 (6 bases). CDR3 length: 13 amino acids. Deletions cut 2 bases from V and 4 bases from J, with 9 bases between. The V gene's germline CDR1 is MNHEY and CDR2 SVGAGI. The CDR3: CASSYGGSYEQYF. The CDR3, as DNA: TGTGCCAGCAGTTACGGGGGCTCATACGAGCAGTACTTC.

CDR3 sequence reads: CASSPRGGPYEQYF. As DNA, the CDR3 is TGTGCCAGCAGTCCCCGGGGGGGACCCTACGAGCAGTACTTC. This chain connects TRBV6-5 to TRBJ2-7; 8 bases agree with TRBD2. From germline, CDR1 is MNHEY and CDR2 SVGAGI. V trimming: 5 bases; J trimming: 2 bases; junction bases outside the gene matches: 5. The CDR3 length is 14 residues.

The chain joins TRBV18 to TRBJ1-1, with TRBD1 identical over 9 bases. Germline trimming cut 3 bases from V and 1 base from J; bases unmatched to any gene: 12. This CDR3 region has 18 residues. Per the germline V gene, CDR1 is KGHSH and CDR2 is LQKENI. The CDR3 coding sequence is TGTGCCAGCTCACCGCGGCCGGGACAGGGAGCCGGGAACACTGAAGCTTTCTTT. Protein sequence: CASSPRPGQGAGNTEAFF.

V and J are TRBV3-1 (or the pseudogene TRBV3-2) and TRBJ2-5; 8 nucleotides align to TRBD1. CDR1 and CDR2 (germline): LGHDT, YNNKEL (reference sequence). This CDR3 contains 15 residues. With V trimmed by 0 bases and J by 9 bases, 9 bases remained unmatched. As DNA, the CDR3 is TGTGCCAGCAGCCAAGAATCGGACAGGGTTTGGGCCCAGTACTTC. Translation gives CASSQESDRVWAQYF.

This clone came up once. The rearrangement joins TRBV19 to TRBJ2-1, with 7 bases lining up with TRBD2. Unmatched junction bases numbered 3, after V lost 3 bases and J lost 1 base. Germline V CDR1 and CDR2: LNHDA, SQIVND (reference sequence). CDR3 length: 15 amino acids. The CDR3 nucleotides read TGTGCCAGTAGTATTCGAGCGGGGTCCTACAATGAGCAGTTCTTC. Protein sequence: CASSIRAGSYNEQFF.

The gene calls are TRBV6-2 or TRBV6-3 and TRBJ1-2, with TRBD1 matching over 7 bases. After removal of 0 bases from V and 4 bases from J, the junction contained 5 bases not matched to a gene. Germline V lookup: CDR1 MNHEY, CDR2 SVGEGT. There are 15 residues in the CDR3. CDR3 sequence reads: CASSYSGQNLYGYTF. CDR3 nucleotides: TGTGCCAGCAGTTACTCGGGACAGAACCTCTATGGCTACACCTTC.

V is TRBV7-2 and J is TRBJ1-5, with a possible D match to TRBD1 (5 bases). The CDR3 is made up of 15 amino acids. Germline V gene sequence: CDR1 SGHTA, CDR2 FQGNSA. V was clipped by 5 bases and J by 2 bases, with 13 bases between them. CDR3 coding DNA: TGTGCCAGCAGCCTAAGCAGGGTTGGCAATCAGCCCCAGCATTTT. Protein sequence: CASSLSRVGNQPQHF.

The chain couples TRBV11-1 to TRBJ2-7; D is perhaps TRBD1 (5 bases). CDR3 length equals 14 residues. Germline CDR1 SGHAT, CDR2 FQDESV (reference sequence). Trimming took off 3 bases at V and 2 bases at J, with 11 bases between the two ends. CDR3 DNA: TGTGCCAGCAGCTTTGAGCAGGGTGCCTACGAGCAGTACTTC. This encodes CASSFEQGAYEQYF.

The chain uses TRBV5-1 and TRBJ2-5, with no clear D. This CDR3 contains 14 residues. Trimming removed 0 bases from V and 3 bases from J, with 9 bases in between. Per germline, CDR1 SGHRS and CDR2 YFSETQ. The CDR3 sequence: CASSLGNGEETQYF. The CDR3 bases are TGCGCCAGCAGCTTGGGGAACGGAGAAGAGACCCAGTACTTC.

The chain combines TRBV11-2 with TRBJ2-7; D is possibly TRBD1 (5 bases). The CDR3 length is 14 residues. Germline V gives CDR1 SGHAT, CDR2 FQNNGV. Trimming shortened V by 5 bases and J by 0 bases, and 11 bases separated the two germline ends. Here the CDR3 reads CASSTGHGSYEQYF. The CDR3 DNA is TGTGCCAGCAGCACCGGACACGGCTCCTACGAGCAGTACTTC.

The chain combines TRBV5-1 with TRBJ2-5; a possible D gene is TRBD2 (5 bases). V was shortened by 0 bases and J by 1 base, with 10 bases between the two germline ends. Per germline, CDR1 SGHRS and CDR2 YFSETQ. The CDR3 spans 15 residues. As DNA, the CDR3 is TGCGCCAGCAGCTTGGCCTTGAGGGTCCAAGAGACCCAGTACTTC. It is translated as CASSLALRVQETQYF.

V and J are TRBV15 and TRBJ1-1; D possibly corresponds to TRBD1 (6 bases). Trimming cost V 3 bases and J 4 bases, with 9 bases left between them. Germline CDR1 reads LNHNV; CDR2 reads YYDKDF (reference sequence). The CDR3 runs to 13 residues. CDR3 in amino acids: CATSSTGTTEAFF. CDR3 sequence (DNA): TGTGCCACCAGCAGTACAGGGACCACTGAAGCTTTCTTT.

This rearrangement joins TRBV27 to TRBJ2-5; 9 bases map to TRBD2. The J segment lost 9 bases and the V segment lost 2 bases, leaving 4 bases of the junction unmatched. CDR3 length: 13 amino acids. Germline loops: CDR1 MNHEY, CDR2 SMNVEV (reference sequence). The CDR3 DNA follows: TGTGCCAGCAGTTTACCAAGCGGGGGGCCCCAGTACTTC. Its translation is CASSLPSGGPQYF.

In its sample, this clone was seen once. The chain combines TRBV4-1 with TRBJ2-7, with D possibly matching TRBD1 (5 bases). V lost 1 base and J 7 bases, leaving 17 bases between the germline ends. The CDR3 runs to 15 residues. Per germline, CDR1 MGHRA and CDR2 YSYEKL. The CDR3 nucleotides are TGCGCCAGCAGCCAAGGGGGCCAACCGACAAGGGAGCAGTACTTC. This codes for CASSQGGQPTREQYF.

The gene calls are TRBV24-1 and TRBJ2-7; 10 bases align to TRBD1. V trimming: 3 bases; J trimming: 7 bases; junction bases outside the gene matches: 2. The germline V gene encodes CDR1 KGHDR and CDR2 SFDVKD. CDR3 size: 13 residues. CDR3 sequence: CATSDDRGQEQYF. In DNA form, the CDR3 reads TGTGCCACCAGTGATGACAGGGGGCAAGAGCAGTACTTC.

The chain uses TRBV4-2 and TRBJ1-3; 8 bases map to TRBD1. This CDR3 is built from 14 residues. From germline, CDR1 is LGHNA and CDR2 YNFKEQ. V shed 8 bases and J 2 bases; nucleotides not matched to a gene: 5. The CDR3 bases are TGTGCCAGCTACTCAGGGGGCACTGGAAACACCATATATTTT. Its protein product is CASYSGGTGNTIYF.

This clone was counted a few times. The CDR3 sequence is CASSLVRQVSNQPQHF. CDR3 in DNA: TGTGCCAGCAGCTTAGTTCGACAGGTTAGCAATCAGCCCCAGCATTTT. The chain links TRBV7-8 to TRBJ1-5; D may be TRBD1 (6 bases). Per the germline V gene, CDR1 is SGHVS and CDR2 is FQNEAQ. The CDR3 runs 16 residues. The ends were cut back, 1 base at V and 0 bases at J, with 10 bases in the middle.

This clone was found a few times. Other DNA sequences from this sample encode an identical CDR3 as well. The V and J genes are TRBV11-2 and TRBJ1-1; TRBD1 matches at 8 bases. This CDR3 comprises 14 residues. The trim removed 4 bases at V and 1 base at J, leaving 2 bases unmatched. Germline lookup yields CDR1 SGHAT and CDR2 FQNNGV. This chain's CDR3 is CASSSGQGNTEAFF. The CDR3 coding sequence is TGTGCCAGCAGCTCCGGACAGGGGAACACTGAAGCTTTCTTT.